This entry lists 25 T cell receptor beta chains sequenced from one sample in a study of T cell responses to AZD1222 COVID-19 vaccine. TCRdb's copy holds only in-frame clones and misses some; the assay was immunoSEQ multiplex PCR. This sample yields 150,000 to 200,000 clones, of which 91% are seen a single time; approximately 1.9% belongs to the top ten. The sequenced sample was peripheral blood, obtained on day 0 of AZD1222 vaccination. These receptor sequences come from an adult in good health.

The chain couples TRBV18 to TRBJ2-7; TRBD2 matches 12 bases. This CDR3 comprises 16 residues. Germline trimming cut 6 bases from V and 6 bases from J; bases unmatched to any gene: 12. Germline V CDR1 and CDR2: KGHSH, LQKENI. The CDR3 loop reads CASSPKTSGGSSEQYF. The DNA for the CDR3 is TGTGCCAGCTCGCCGAAGACTAGCGGGGGTTCATCCGAGCAGTACTTC.

V and J are TRBV11-2 and TRBJ1-1; D is ambiguous. This CDR3 contains 13 residues. Trimming pared 2 bases from V and 0 bases from J, leaving 4 bases between. CDR1 is SGHAT, CDR2 FQNNGV, per germline. The CDR3 here is CASSLRVNTEAFF. The DNA for the CDR3 is TGTGCCAGCAGCTTAAGGGTGAACACTGAAGCTTTCTTT.

V and J are TRBV7-2 and TRBJ1-6; D is unresolved. This CDR3 contains 14 residues. CDR1 and CDR2 (germline): SGHTA, FQGNSA. V was cut by 1 base and J by 5 bases, with 6 bases left in between. CDR3 bases: TGTGCCAGCAGCTTAGAGACAAATAATTCACCCCTCCACTTT. The encoded protein is CASSLETNNSPLHF.

The J gene is TRBJ1-4, the V gene TRBV19; possible D gene TRBD1, 6 bases. The CDR3 covers 15 residues. CDR1 is LNHDA and CDR2 is SQIVND in the germline V gene (reference sequence). V dropped 3 bases and J dropped 3 bases, with 11 bases sitting between them. Here the CDR3 reads CASSMPGHPNEKLFF. The CDR3 bases are TGTGCCAGTAGTATGCCGGGACACCCTAATGAAAAACTGTTTTTT.

This clone was counted once. V and J are TRBV19 and TRBJ2-5; D is undetermined. Trimming cost V 6 bases and J 2 bases, with 10 bases left between them. The CDR3 length is 13 residues. Germline CDR1 and CDR2: LNHDA and SQIVND (reference sequence). This chain's CDR3 is CASSADQQETQYF. The CDR3 DNA reads TGTGCCAGTAGCGCAGACCAGCAAGAGACCCAGTACTTC. Full variable domain (rest looked up from reference TRBV19 and TRBJ2-5): DGGITQSPKYLFRKEGQNVTLSCEQNLNHDAMYWYRQDPGQGLRLIYYSQIVNDFQKGDIAEGYSVSREKKESFPLTVTSAQKNPTAFYLCASSADQQETQYFGPGTRLLVL.

This chain connects TRBV19 to TRBJ2-7, with 9 nucleotides matching TRBD2. The CDR3 is 14 residues long. V trimming: 5 bases; J trimming: 0 bases; junction bases outside the gene matches: 2. In germline, CDR1 is LNHDA, CDR2 SQIVND (reference sequence). CDR3 sequence (DNA): TGTGCCAGTAGTCGTAGCGGGAGCTCCTACGAGCAGTACTTC. Translating gives CASSRSGSSYEQYF.

V usage is TRBV6-5 and J usage is TRBJ1-2; D remains ambiguous. V dropped 2 bases and J dropped 4 bases, with 14 bases sitting between them. CDR1 and CDR2 from the germline V gene are MNHEY and SVGAGI. The CDR3 has 15 amino acids. The CDR3 loop is CASSYLPPTTYGYTF. The CDR3 nucleotides read TGTGCCAGCAGTTACCTTCCCCCAACGACCTATGGCTACACCTTC.

This chain links TRBV7-2 with TRBJ1-5; TRBD1 might be the D (5 bases). The germline CDR1 and CDR2 sequences are SGHTA and FQGNSA. V was cut by 4 bases and J by 10 bases, with 17 bases left in between. The length of the CDR3 is 14 residues. The CDR3 loop is CASSSNTAREPQHF. In DNA form, the CDR3 reads TGTGCCAGCAGCTCTAACACGGCCAGGGAACCCCAGCATTTT.

The V gene is TRBV19, the J gene TRBJ2-1, with 8 positions matching TRBD2. Germline CDR1 reads LNHDA; CDR2 reads SQIVND (reference sequence). The CDR3 is made up of 15 amino acids. V was pared by 5 bases and J by 10 bases, with 13 bases of the junction left unmatched. This CDR3 reads CASSPQASGSGEQFF. The CDR3 region has the DNA TGTGCCAGTAGTCCGCAAGCTAGCGGGTCGGGCGAGCAGTTCTTC.

This chain links TRBV29-1 with TRBJ2-7; D possibly matches TRBD1 or TRBD2 (5 bases each). The V gene's germline CDR1 is SQVTM and CDR2 ANQGSEA. The V and J ends lost 8 bases and 6 bases respectively, with 17 bases between them. CDR3 length: 12 amino acids. CDR3 DNA: TGCAGCACCTTAGGGGATGGGGGCGAGCAGTACTTC. Protein sequence: CSTLGDGGEQYF.

The V and J genes are TRBV5-4 and TRBJ1-2, with 9 positions matching TRBD1. Germline values: CDR1 SGHNT, CDR2 YYREEE (reference sequence). The CDR3 loop spans 15 amino acids. The J segment lost 5 bases and the V segment lost 0 bases, leaving 5 bases of the junction unmatched. The CDR3 region is CASSLVGTGIYGYTF. The CDR3 DNA reads as TGTGCCAGCAGCTTGGTCGGGACAGGGATTTATGGCTACACCTTC.

This chain joins TRBV5-5 and TRBJ1-2, with a tentative D call TRBD1 (5 bases). The germline CDR1 and CDR2 sequences are SGHKS and YYEKEE (reference sequence). The ends were cut back, 4 bases at V and 2 bases at J, with 9 bases in the middle. CDR3 length: 13 residues. CDR3 nucleotides: TGTGCCAGCAGCCTGACAGCAAACTATGGCTACACCTTC. This sequence encodes CASSLTANYGYTF.

This clone was seen only once. The chain links TRBV7-9 to TRBJ1-6; 7 bases agree with TRBD1. V shed 4 bases and J 16 bases; nucleotides not matched to a gene: 7. This CDR3 contains 12 residues. CDR1 and CDR2 from the germline V gene are SEHNR and FQNEAQ (reference sequence). This CDR3 is CASSSTGAKLHF. CDR3 sequence (DNA): TGTGCCAGCAGCTCCACAGGGGCAAAACTCCACTTT. Combining the CDR3 with reference TRBV7-9 and TRBJ1-6 gives the whole variable domain DTGVSQNPRHKITKRGQNVTFRCDPISEHNRLYWYRQTLGQGPEFLTYFQNEAQLEKSRLLSDRFSAERPKGSFSTLEIQRTEQGDSAMYLCASSSTGAKLHFGNGTRLTVT.

With regard to this clone: A junction end diverges from the germline sequence, so it may reflect a read error. V gene TRBV6-1 combines with J gene TRBJ1-1; 8 bases align to TRBD1. Germline lookup yields CDR1 MNHNS and CDR2 SASEGT. The CDR3 runs to 17 residues. In DNA, the CDR3 is TGTGCCAGCAGGGAAGACCTAGGACAGGGACCGAACACTGAAGCTTTCTTT. It translates to CASREDLGQGPNTEAFF.

This chain uses TRBV5-6 with TRBJ1-6; possibly TRBD1 for D (5 bases). CDR1 is SGHDT and CDR2 is YYEEEE in the germline V gene. The V end was cut by 5 bases, the J end by 6 bases, with 12 bases between. This CDR3 spans 14 amino acids. CDR3 amino acids: CASSQGVLNSPLHF. The CDR3, as DNA: TGTGCCAGCAGTCAGGGTGTCCTTAATTCACCCCTCCACTTT. The full variable domain, with the rest looked up from reference TRBV5-6 and TRBJ1-6, is DAGVTQSPTHLIKTRGQQVTLRCSPKSGHDTVSWYQQALGQGPQFIFQYYEEEERQRGNFPDRFSGHQFPNYSSELNVNALLLGDSALYLCASSQGVLNSPLHFGNGTRLTVT.

The genes are TRBV27 and TRBJ1-2; 8 nucleotides match TRBD1. The CDR3 is 12 amino acids. V dropped 6 bases and J dropped 13; count of bases not matched to a gene: 10. Looked up from germline, CDR1 is MNHEY and CDR2 is SMNVEV (reference sequence). In DNA, the CDR3 is TGTGCCAGCAGACCTTTGGGACAGGCTGTCACCTTC. Its protein product is CASRPLGQAVTF.

The rearrangement joins TRBV2 to TRBJ1-3; tentatively, D is TRBD1 (5 bases). Trimming removed 11 bases from V and 2 bases from J, with 25 bases in between. The CDR3 covers 17 residues. The germline V gene encodes CDR1 SNHLY and CDR2 FYNNEI. This chain's CDR3 is CASARGRGRATGNTIYF. In nucleotides, the CDR3 is TGTGCCTCCGCACGGGGGAGGGGAAGGGCAACTGGAAACACCATATATTTT.

CDR3 residues: CASSYGPKGYTF. The CDR3 nucleotides read TGTGCCAGCAGTTATGGCCCAAAAGGCTACACCTTC. The chain couples TRBV28 to TRBJ1-2; D not certain. The CDR3 is 12 residues long. CDR1 is MDHEN and CDR2 is SYDVKM in the germline V gene. V lost 4 bases and J 8 bases, leaving 11 bases between the germline ends.

The V call is TRBV23-1, the J call TRBJ1-3; TRBD1 is a possible D gene (6 bases). TRBV23-1 is treated as an ORF (open reading frame) with a function not yet certain. Trimming removed 1 base at V and 3 bases at J, with 19 bases between. This CDR3 has 18 amino acids. The CDR3 DNA sequence: TGCGCCAGCAGTCAATTATGGATAGGGGGGCGCCTTGGAAACACCATATATTTT. Protein sequence: CASSQLWIGGRLGNTIYF.

The J gene is TRBJ1-1, the V gene TRBV10-1; unclear D gene. The CDR3 runs 13 residues. Trimming shortened V by 8 bases and J by 1 base, and 11 bases separated the two germline ends. Per the germline V gene, CDR1 is WNHNN and CDR2 is SYGVQD (reference sequence). DNA for the CDR3: TGCGCCAGCGGACCGCGCGGGAACACTGAAGCTTTCTTT. It codes for CASGPRGNTEAFF.

V usage is TRBV7-9 and J usage is TRBJ1-2; D might be TRBD1 (5 bases). The germline CDR1 and CDR2 sequences are SEHNR and FQNEAQ (reference sequence). CDR3 size: 14 residues. V lost 5 bases, J lost 8 bases, and 18 bases lay in between. CDR3 residues: CASSPSGLWEGYTF. The CDR3 region has the DNA TGTGCCAGCAGCCCCTCGGGGCTTTGGGAGGGCTACACCTTC.

This chain joins TRBV25-1 and TRBJ2-2, with D perhaps TRBD2 (6 bases). Germline CDR1 is MGHDK and CDR2 is SYGVNS. The CDR3 length is 13 residues. V was pared by 4 bases and J by 5 bases, with 8 bases between. The CDR3 here is CASSVLATGELFF. The CDR3 coding sequence is TGTGCCAGCAGTGTCCTAGCGACCGGGGAGCTGTTTTTT. The full variable domain, rest sourced from reference TRBV25-1 and TRBJ2-2, is EADIYQTPRYLVIGTGKKITLECSQTMGHDKMYWYQQDPGMELHLIHYSYGVNSTEKGDLSSESTVSRIRTEHFPLTLESARPSHTSQYLCASSVLATGELFFGEGSRLTVL.

The rearrangement joins TRBV27 to TRBJ2-7, with 10 bases aligning to TRBD1. The CDR3 length is 18 residues. V lost 3 bases to trimming and J lost 2 bases; unmatched junction nucleotides: 13. Germline V CDR1 and CDR2: MNHEY, SMNVEV (reference sequence). DNA for the CDR3: TGTGCCAGCAGTTTTGGAACTTCGGGACAGGGGTGGGCCTACGAGCAGTACTTC. Residues: CASSFGTSGQGWAYEQYF.

The chain is built from TRBV5-1 and TRBJ2-3; D possibly corresponds to TRBD1 (5 bases). Between the trimmed V and J ends, which lost 0 bases and 1 base, there was a span of 9 bases. CDR3 length: 15 amino acids. Germline loops: CDR1 SGHRS, CDR2 YFSETQ. DNA for the CDR3: TGCGCCAGCAGCTTGGAGGGGTTTGGCACAGATACGCAGTATTTT. Its protein product is CASSLEGFGTDTQYF. The whole variable domain, filled in from reference TRBV5-1 and TRBJ2-3, reads KAGVTQTPRYLIKTRGQQVTLSCSPISGHRSVSWYQQTPGQGLQFLFEYFSETQRNKGNFPGRFSGRQFSNSRSEMNVSTLELGDSALYLCASSLEGFGTDTQYFGPGTRLTVL.

This clone has more than one count but fewer than ten. The chain links TRBV6-5 to TRBJ1-1, with 7 bases aligning to TRBD1. Germline V gene sequence: CDR1 MNHEY, CDR2 SVGAGI. The CDR3 length is 13 residues. J was trimmed by 5 bases and V by 4 bases; bases with no gene match: 4. CDR3 in DNA: TGTGCCAGCAGTTTCCCAGGGGGGACTGAAGCTTTCTTT. Translation: CASSFPGGTEAFF.